The present T cell receptor beta chain was sequenced within a study of cytomegalovirus exposure and HLA in healthy donors (dated by TCRdb to the late 2010s). In the study overall: An earlier analysis of a few hundred of the donors reported 276 Gb of sequence data and about 120 million unique TCR beta sequences obtained from about 179 million T cells. About 310 gigabases of sequencing data and roughly 90 million unique TCR sequences were included in an early release covering several hundred HLA-typed donors. Of the roughly 400 genotyped donors, approximately 82% fell in the genetic ancestry cluster associated with self-reported Caucasian donors. The aim of the study was to test whether cataloging public T cell receptors could identify signatures of past pathogen exposure. The study used immunosequencing to profile the T cell repertoires of approximately 640 subjects and linked those repertoires to cytomegalovirus serostatus. A separate validation cohort of roughly 120 different subjects was used in addition to the approximately 670-subject first cohort. High-throughput TCR immunosequencing, statistical association of individual TCRs with disease status, and machine learning were combined to predict cytomegalovirus infection status. In a later analysis, previously published TCR beta repertoires from several hundred donors were re-analyzed and high-resolution HLA genotyping was added so that TCR occurrence patterns could be studied. The later analysis used no new phenotypic data to find candidate immune exposures, relying instead on TCR beta sequences and their occurrence across donors. An earlier analysis of fewer than 700 of the donors applied high-throughput TCR beta sequencing to assess whether each TCR beta V gene segment acted as functional or pseudogenic. Donor age, sex, ethnicity and CMV serostatus were compiled alongside the repertoire data. A later genetic analysis took genome-wide SNP genotypes for 398 of the 666 donors and used that subset as a discovery cohort. Every repertoire in the discovery cohort had been generated on one and the same sequencing platform. Both class I and class II loci were covered by HLA typing, at four-digit resolution. The number of typed donors differed by locus: about 620-630 for A, B, C, DRB1 and DQB1; 522 for DQA1; around 580 for DPA1; and 400 to 480 for DPB1. Roughly 5 DR-DQ haplotypes were treated as single units for association and clustering because of strong linkage in the cohort. Among several hundred genotyped donors of the cohort, an average of about 220,000 unique TCR beta nucleotide sequences was sequenced per donor, of which about 18% were non-productive.

The library was generated by the immunoSEQ multiplex PCR assay. For the multiplex PCR, a mixture combining 60 forward primers for TCR Vbeta segments and 13 reverse primers for TCR Jbeta segments was used. The CDR3 region of rearranged TCR beta genes was amplified from genomic DNA with a multiplex PCR assay. On the Illumina HiSeq System, the amplified TCR beta libraries were sequenced as 87-base-pair reads. The paper's data handling went like this. Across the roughly 640 repertoires, a later analysis counted some 81 million unique TCR beta chains, 9 million to 14 million of which were shared by at least two donors. Raw reads were error-corrected and collapsed into unique sequences by a nearest-neighbor algorithm in which closely related sequences were merged to remove PCR and sequencing errors. Alignment of CDR3 sequences to IMGT reference sequences was used to assign V, D and J gene segments. For a sequence to be retained, at least a six-nucleotide match to both a V gene segment and a J gene segment was required. Rearrangements were classified as productive when the CDR3 lacked stop codons and remained in frame with V and J, and all other rearrangements were classified as non-productive. Following IMGT convention, CDR3 was defined as the stretch from the second conserved V-encoded cysteine to the conserved J-encoded phenylalanine. The earlier analysis of some 540 of the donors excluded any sequence lacking an unambiguous match to a single V gene segment. In an earlier analysis of 587 of the donors, V segments were called functional above 56.7% productive rearrangements and were called segregating when the between-donor standard deviation exceeded 5%. A statistical classification framework was built to diagnose cytomegalovirus status from the catalog of TCR beta chain sequences. A later analysis assigned V and J genes by comparing TCR nucleotide sequences with IMGT/GENE-DB human TR gene sequences. The TCRdist pipeline was used in a later analysis to assign CDR3 sequences and most-parsimonious VDJ recombination scenarios. In a later analysis, each TCR beta chain was defined by its CDR3 amino acid sequence together with its V-gene family, and reads without a unique V-gene family were excluded. In a later analysis, approximately 590 highly shared, low-generation-probability nucleotide sequences were removed to address suspected cross-contamination and a sequencing artifact. In a later analysis, a clonal expansion index was calculated for each public chain from normalized within-repertoire ranks of inferred template counts. In a later analysis, generation probabilities were computed with a VDJ recombination model fitted to out-of-frame rearrangements, and the resulting probabilities were checked against IGoR. Hypergeometric tests were used in a later analysis to score TCR-TCR, TCR-HLA and TCR-CMV co-occurrence, with a repertoire-size bias correction applied to the TCR pairs. A later analysis estimated false discovery rates by permuting HLA or CMV assignments 20 times. In a later analysis, co-occurring TCRs were grouped using DBSCAN, with TCRdist sequence similarity added in when clustering inside HLA-allele-positive subsets. For co-occurrence clustering, repertoires with fewer than 30,000 or more than 120,000 public chains were excluded, along with roughly 5 repertoires with anomalous nucleotide sharing. TCRdb mirrors the immuneACCESS table, restricted to in-frame sequences. Some clones are absent from its copies; in checked studies, under half trace to an unresolved V gene, and the reason for the others is unknown. V, J and clone size are those of that table, while D and trimming were read from the DNA. Across this sample there are around 140,000 clones, with roughly 9.7% seen only once. 1.8% of the sample is taken by the ten largest.

The cohort comprised hundreds of healthy bone marrow donors. Cohort members were all nominally healthy when sampled, although unrecorded immune exposures were likely present. The donor was CMV seronegative and was included in the group of a few hundred seronegative cohort members. A peripheral blood sample was provided by each donor, and peripheral blood mononuclear cells were used for TCR beta sequencing. The Qiagen DNeasy Blood Extraction Kit was used to extract genomic DNA from the blood cell samples. With respect to this clone: Its antigen specificity is not known. Base qualities were left out, and no much larger clone turns up one base away.

What the study reported, not specific to this receptor: Immune exposure information for the cohort was limited to CMV serostatus. In a later analysis, the rate of TCR association differed among HLA loci, with DRB1 alleles having the most associated TCRs and HLA-C alleles having the fewest. Linkage disequilibrium might explain the correlated functional status among segregating V segments, but an unknown experimental factor could not be ruled out. A cluster of highly shared sequence variants was judged likely to be a technical artifact of the sequencing pipeline. When HLA alleles, especially DR and DQ, strongly co-occurred, attributing TCR associations to individual alleles was difficult. The authors suggested that the approach could potentially be generalized to other disease states and immunological phenotypes. The presence/absence analyses assumed that sequencing depth was roughly uniform across donors, and that assumption may not be true. Most TCR sequences were observed very rarely across donors, whereas some public TCRs were present in many individuals. In a later analysis, most CMV-associated TCR beta chains were found to appear HLA-restricted, with HLA associations seemingly driven largely by CMV exposure. According to a later genetic analysis, donors in an Asian-associated ancestry cluster had fewer N-insertions in productive TCRs than the approximately 630-donor mean. The classifier was reported to diagnose cytomegalovirus status with high specificity and sensitivity in both the original cohort and the validation cohort. Because some donors lacked HLA typing at each locus, the association tests relied only on the typed subset. In an earlier analysis of some 540 of the donors, most TCR beta V segments appeared in productive rearrangements about 87% or about 30% of the time, broadly matching IMGT annotations. Specific HLA alleles were associated with 15,000 to 20,000 TCR beta sequences at a false discovery rate of 0.05 in a later analysis. Several of the top co-occurrence clusters appeared to be linked to parvovirus B19, influenza, CMV and Epstein-Barr virus, according to a later analysis. In this cohort, only TCR beta chains were sequenced, and detectable features were limited by the absence of alpha or paired-chain data. A further reported finding was that TCR beta sequences accurately predicted the HLA-A and HLA-B alleles for most subjects in the first cohort. In the study, around 150 TCR beta chains were listed as associated with cytomegalovirus. Because counts were too low, about 18 rarely observed V segments, including chromosome 9 orphons, were left out of the earlier analysis of some 640 of the donors. A later analysis found that HLA-associated TCR beta chains were more clonally expanded and had lower generation probabilities than equally common non-associated chains. An association between a missense DCLRE1C variant and V-gene and J-gene trimming of TCR beta chains was found in a later genetic analysis and replicated in an independent cohort. Because the 87-base-pair reads could not distinguish some IMGT-functional V segments, including TRBV6-2 and TRBV6-3, those segments were excluded. In vitro tests confirmed that three of the cytomegalovirus-associated TCR beta chains recognize cytomegalovirus antigens.

Its CDR3 holds 15 amino acids, cysteine through phenylalanine. Left in the record is the CDR3 DNA by itself, 45 bases read in frame from the first base. Looking up the germline V gene yields CDR1 SGHVS and CDR2 FQNEAQ. V sheds 2 bases and J sheds 6 bases, leaving 13 bases between their ends. The source material was PBMCs. The V and J genes are TRBV7-8 and TRBJ2-2; the D gene remains uncertain. This clonotype originated in a man aged 45-65 years in good health and CMV-seronegative. The CDR3 region has the sequence CASSLNAPGAGELFF. The nucleotide sequence is TGTGCCAGCAGCTTAAACGCCCCGGGTGCCGGGGAGCTGTTTTTT.